This TCR beta chain stems from a study of T cell repertoires in cytomegalovirus infection. Overall study context: CMV epitopes used comprised recently identified HLA-C-restricted ones and well-studied HLA-B-restricted ones.

Comment on this clonotype: Its antigen is as yet unknown.

Study-level points and caveats: Identification of carriers of CMV plus the relevant HLA was performed using cumulative public TCR beta family frequency.

The CDR3 is 15 residues long. The V end was cut by 0 bases, the J end by 5 bases, with 11 bases between. The V gene's germline CDR1 is SGDLS and CDR2 YYNGEE. TCRdb fed the reads into MiXCR, producing one record per CDR3 protein. The sample lists 700,000 to 950,000 distinct CDR3 sequences, 30% to 35% occurring once. The receptor's source is a human donor in good health (CMV status not recorded). Some clones in this sample may be carry-over from other donors' samples. The source was cultured CD8+ T cells from PBMCs, collected from culture after CMV antigen stimulation. The chain carries TRBV9 and TRBJ1-4; no reliable D call. The CDR3 loop reads CASSVEHRLNEKLFF. The CDR3 coding sequence is TGTGCCAGCAGCGTAGAACACCGATTAAATGAAAAACTGTTTTTT.